The sequence of this T cell receptor (beta chain) was determined in a study of T-cell reconstitution after alpha-beta-depleted transplantation in children (dated by TCRdb to 2016 to 2017). The study in broad terms: Using TCR repertoire profiling, the study followed T-cell immune reconstitution in a quantitative way in children after TCRalphabeta/CD19-depleted allogeneic hematopoietic cell transplantation. On the study overall, not on this receptor specifically: Over the following months the frequencies of hyperexpanded clones went down, and after one year T-cell counts and TCRbeta diversity were mostly credited to newly produced T cells. The high TCRbeta diversity at day 60 in some patients was ascribed to recipient T cells and intrathymic progenitors that had survived conditioning. The apparently early recovery of alphabetaT-cell counts about two months after transplant reportedly depended on only several hundred rapidly expanded clones that came from non-depleted graft cells.

CDR1 and CDR2 (SQVTM, ANQGSEA) derive from the germline V gene. Relative to germline, V is 1 base shorter and J is 4 bases shorter, with 8 bases between their ends. The CDR3 covers 12 residues, taking in both the cysteine and the phenylalanine. Just the 36-base CDR3 DNA is kept, in frame starting at base 1. Library preparation employed PCR. Sequencing used an Illumina HiSeq 2500. TCR library preparation used molecular barcoding, with unique molecular identifiers applied to normalize quantification of the TCRbeta repertoire. The public reads were run again by TCRdb, first through fastp at Q25 and then through MiXCR, and only productive beta chains were kept. A single entry per CDR3 protein holds the most common genes and DNA from its merged rows. For this sample the table gives some 830,000 distinct CDR3 sequences, of which around 17% were detected only once. The ten largest account for approximately 5% of the sample.

What this sample's treatment or condition label stands for: allogeneic hematopoietic cell transplantation with graft depleted of TCRalphabeta T cells and CD19 B cells. TCRalphabeta/CD19-depleted allogeneic hematopoietic cell grafts were given to the transplant recipients, all of whom were children. This clonotype was found many times. Its target antigen remains unknown. The sample holds no much larger clone one base away, and base qualities are not on file. The V and J segments used are TRBV29-1 and TRBJ2-7, with the D gene call left open. This sequence was found in a male patient younger than 18 who had a stem cell transplant for acute lymphoblastic leukemia, so the T cells may come from the graft donor. The sample consisted of PBMCs, mostly from graft donor cells, taken 360 days after TCRalphabeta/CD19-depleted stem cell transplant. The nucleotide sequence reads as follows: TGCAGCGTTGAAGGAACTGAATACGAGCAGTACTTC. Its protein reads: CSVEGTEYEQYF.